Below are 27 T cell receptor beta chains sequenced from a single sample in a study of T cells in Graves' hyperthyroidism and ophthalmopathy. Amplified regions were TCR beta CDR3 sequences from RNA transcripts. The HTBI primer set served for first-round RT-PCR of the TCR CDR3. Each CDR3 protein is one row after TCRdb ran MiXCR on the multiplex PCR reads. Of about 420,000 distinct CDR3 sequences listed, about a sixth are singletons. Sequencing was performed on blood. These receptors originate from a woman in her late teens or twenties with Graves' hyperthyroidism.

This clonotype was seen a handful of times. This may be a read error: a much more frequent sequence differs by one nucleotide. V is TRBV11-2 and J is TRBJ2-3; 8 bases line up with TRBD2. V shed 2 bases and J 2 bases; nucleotides not matched to a gene: 18. The CDR3 contains 20 residues. Germline values: CDR1 SGHAT, CDR2 FQNNGV. In DNA, the CDR3 is TGTGCCAGCAGCTTAAATTACGGGCTAGCGGGCAATACCCCCACAGATACGCAGTATTTT. Its protein is CASSLNYGLAGNTPTDTQYF.

In this sample, this clonotype turned up many times. The chain combines TRBV7-9 with TRBJ2-2; D possibly matches TRBD1 or TRBD2 (5 bases each). Per germline, CDR1 SEHNR and CDR2 FQNEAQ (reference sequence). The ends were cut back, 5 bases at V and 3 bases at J, with 10 bases in the middle. The length of the CDR3 is 14 residues. CDR3 sequence reads: CASSPGTDTGELFF. CDR3 in DNA: TGTGCCAGCAGCCCCGGGACGGACACCGGGGAGCTGTTTTTT.

The chain recombines TRBV9 with TRBJ1-5; D gene ambiguous. The CDR3 is 12 residues long. Germline V gene lookup returns CDR1 SGDLS and CDR2 YYNGEE. V lost 3 bases and J 7 bases, leaving 8 bases between the germline ends. The CDR3 loop is CASSEGDQPQHF. Written as DNA, the CDR3 is TGTGCCAGCAGCGAGGGAGACCAGCCCCAGCATTTT.

This clonotype was seen a few times. CDR3 loop: CASSLMLRASVYGYTF. DNA of the CDR3: TGTGCCAGCAGCTTAATGCTGCGGGCCTCAGTCTATGGCTACACCTTC. J is TRBJ1-2 and V is TRBV11-2; D ambiguous. In germline, CDR1 is SGHAT, CDR2 FQNNGV. V lost 2 bases and J lost 4, with 17 bases in between. The CDR3 length is 16 residues.

The rearrangement joins TRBV6-1 to TRBJ2-3, with 8 bases that match TRBD1. This CDR3 has 16 amino acids. CDR1 is MNHNS and CDR2 is SASEGT in the germline V gene. V gave up 2 bases and J gave up 4 bases; unmatched junction bases: 8. The CDR3 nucleotides read TGTGCCAGCAGTGAATCACACAGGGGGTATTCAGATACGCAGTATTTT. Protein product: CASSESHRGYSDTQYF.

The V call is TRBV9, the J call TRBJ2-7; 7 nucleotides match TRBD1. Unmatched junction bases numbered 13, after V lost 4 bases and J lost 3 bases. The germline gives CDR1 SGDLS, CDR2 YYNGEE. The length of the CDR3 is 16 residues. The CDR3: CASSTTHDRVGYEQYF. CDR3 DNA sequence: TGTGCCAGCAGCACTACCCATGACAGGGTGGGCTACGAGCAGTACTTC.

This clonotype was seen repeatedly, ten times or more. The J gene is TRBJ2-7, the V gene TRBV2; maybe TRBD1 (6 bases). Trimming stripped 4 bases from V and 5 bases from J, with 9 bases between. Germline CDR1 is SNHLY and CDR2 is FYNNEI. The CDR3 runs 12 residues. CDR3 in amino acids: CASSVQGNEQYF. CDR3 DNA sequence: TGTGCCAGCAGTGTCCAGGGGAACGAGCAGTACTTC. Full variable domain (missing parts from reference TRBV2 and TRBJ2-7): EPEVTQTPSHQVTQMGQEVILRCVPISNHLYFYWYRQILGQKVEFLVSFYNNEISEKSEIFDDQFSVERPDGSNFTLKIRSTKLEDSAMYFCASSVQGNEQYFGPGTRLTVT.

This clonotype was seen repeatedly, ten times or more. The chain recombines TRBV27 with TRBJ2-3; 7 bases match TRBD2. Germline loops: CDR1 MNHEY, CDR2 SMNVEV (reference sequence). Germline trimming cut 0 bases from V and 2 bases from J; bases unmatched to any gene: 8. CDR3 length: 17 residues. CDR3 sequence reads: CASSLSRPGGPTDTQYF. The CDR3 DNA is TGTGCCAGCAGTTTATCGCGACCGGGAGGCCCCACAGATACGCAGTATTTT.

A remark on this clonotype: This may be a read error: a much more frequent sequence differs by one nucleotide. V gene TRBV5-1 combines with J gene TRBJ2-1, with 7 bases lining up with TRBD1. The CDR3 loop spans 18 amino acids. Germline V gene data show CDR1 as SGHRS and CDR2 as YFSETQ. The CDR3 DNA reads TGCGCCAGCAGCTTGGAGGGACAGACCTTTGGGTCCTACGATGAGCAGTTCTTC. This gives the protein CASSLEGQTFGSYDEQFF.

This clonotype was counted at least ten times. The V gene is TRBV7-9, the J gene TRBJ2-1; 8 bases are shared with TRBD2. The CDR3 loop spans 15 amino acids. CDR1 is SEHNR, CDR2 FQNEAQ, per germline (reference sequence). Trimming cost V 4 bases and J 6 bases; bases outside gene matches: 8. For the CDR3, the DNA is TGTGCCAGCAGCTCGATAAGCGGGGGCATCAATGAGCAGTTCTTC. Translated, it gives CASSSISGGINEQFF.

This chain uses TRBV18 with TRBJ1-3; no reliable D call. Germline CDR1 and CDR2: KGHSH and LQKENI. Trimming cost V 2 bases and J 0 bases, with 8 bases left between them. The CDR3 extends over 15 amino acids. The CDR3 here is CASSPSSVSGNTIYF. CDR3 nucleotides: TGTGCCAGCTCACCAAGCTCGGTCTCTGGAAACACCATATATTTT.

This clonotype has at least ten counts. This chain uses TRBV12-3 or TRBV12-4 with TRBJ1-2; 7 bases line up with TRBD1. This CDR3 has 14 amino acids. Losses at the gene ends were 1 base for V and 7 bases for J; bases not matched to a gene: 6. CDR3 DNA: TGTGCCAGCAGTTTAGGGGCAGGGGGAAGTGGCTACACCTTC. This codes for CASSLGAGGSGYTF.

This clonotype appeared many times. J is TRBJ1-5 and V is TRBV12-5; D gene unclear. The germline gives CDR1 LGHNT, CDR2 FRNRAP. Trimming removed 1 base from V and 0 bases from J, with 10 bases in between. CDR3 length: 16 amino acids. The DNA of the CDR3 is TGTGCTAGTGGTTTGGGACACCTTGATAGCAATCAGCCCCAGCATTTT. Its protein is CASGLGHLDSNQPQHF.

This clonotype was counted a few times. Given a much more abundant clone one base away, this may be a read error. This sequence joins TRBV5-5 and TRBJ1-6; the match to TRBD1 covers 9 bases. This CDR3 contains 15 residues. V shed 5 bases, J shed 11 bases, and the junction held 11 bases outside the gene matches. Germline assignment: CDR1 SGHKS and CDR2 YYEKEE (reference sequence). CDR3 in DNA: TGTGCCAGCAGTGGATGGACAGGGGAACATCCACCCCTCCACTTT. It translates to CASSGWTGEHPPLHF.

This clonotype was seen repeatedly, ten times or more. The chain joins TRBV5-5 to TRBJ2-1, with a weak D call TRBD2 (6 bases). The CDR3 covers 14 residues. V gave up 1 base and J gave up 1 base, with 6 bases separating them. CDR1 and CDR2 (germline): SGHKS, YYEKEE (reference sequence). The CDR3 loop is CASSLRESYNEQFF. CDR3 DNA sequence: TGTGCCAGCAGCTTGCGGGAGTCCTACAATGAGCAGTTCTTC.

This clonotype was counted a few times. The chain links TRBV19 to TRBJ2-7; D gene uncertain. CDR1 and CDR2 (germline): LNHDA, SQIVND (reference sequence). The V and J ends lost 6 bases and 1 base respectively, with 13 bases between them. The CDR3 consists of 14 residues. The CDR3 is CASREKGSSYEQYF. The CDR3 nucleotides read TGTGCCAGTAGGGAGAAGGGAAGTTCCTACGAGCAGTACTTC.

The J gene is TRBJ2-3, the V gene TRBV2; 11 bases map to TRBD1. The CDR3 loop spans 16 amino acids. CDR1 and CDR2 (germline): SNHLY, FYNNEI. Trimming took 4 bases from V and 4 from J; bases not matched to a gene: 7. The CDR3 spells CASSGPGGQGADTQYF. CDR3 DNA: TGTGCCAGCAGTGGTCCAGGGGGACAGGGGGCAGATACGCAGTATTTT.

Many counts were recorded for this clonotype. The CDR3 here is CASSHGAKGNEQFF. CDR3 nucleotides: TGTGCCAGCTCACACGGGGCGAAGGGCAATGAGCAGTTCTTC. This chain joins TRBV18 and TRBJ2-1, with D perhaps being TRBD1 or TRBD2 (5 bases each). The CDR3 contains 14 residues. Germline V gene data show CDR1 as KGHSH and CDR2 as LQKENI. V was trimmed by 4 bases and J by 6 bases, leaving 13 bases between them. The complete variable domain, with remaining parts taken from reference TRBV18 and TRBJ2-1, reads NAGVMQNPRHLVRRRGQEARLRCSPMKGHSHVYWYRQLPEEGLKFMVYLQKENIIDESGMPKERFSAEFPKEGPSILRIQQVVRGDSAAYFCASSHGAKGNEQFFGPGTRLTVL.

This clonotype was detected many times. The chain carries TRBV29-1 and TRBJ2-5, with 9 bases matching TRBD2. Germline V gives CDR1 SQVTM, CDR2 ANQGSEA. This CDR3 has 15 amino acids. The trim removed 6 bases at V and 2 bases at J, leaving 10 bases unmatched. CDR3 residues: CSVDSVAGEQETQYF. In nucleotides, the CDR3 is TGCAGCGTCGATTCGGTAGCGGGGGAACAAGAGACCCAGTACTTC.

This clonotype was observed a handful of times. This may be a read error: a much more frequent sequence differs by one nucleotide. This chain connects TRBV20-1 to TRBJ2-3; D unclear. V lost 3 bases to trimming and J lost 6 bases, with 13 bases between them. Germline loops: CDR1 DFQATT, CDR2 SNEGSKA (reference sequence). The CDR3 consists of 13 residues. In nucleotides, the CDR3 is TGCAGTGCTAGCCGCAATCTCCTCGATACGCAGTATTTT. This encodes CSASRNLLDTQYF.

As regards this clonotype: Given a much more abundant clone one base away, this may be a read error. The chain carries TRBV6-1 and TRBJ1-5; TRBD1 aligns across 7 bases. Trimming cost V 6 bases and J 0 bases; bases outside gene matches: 2. The germline V gene has CDR1 MNHNS and CDR2 SASEGT. This CDR3 is built from 14 residues. In DNA form, the CDR3 reads TGTGCCAGCAGCCAGGGGGATAGCAATCAGCCCCAGCATTTT. Protein: CASSQGDSNQPQHF.

In this sample, this clonotype turned up many times. V gene TRBV20-1 combines with J gene TRBJ2-5; no clear D. V lost 2 bases and J lost 2, with 15 bases in between. The CDR3 loop spans 15 amino acids. Per the germline V gene, CDR1 is DFQATT and CDR2 is SNEGSKA (reference sequence). In DNA, the CDR3 is TGCAGTGCTAGAAGAGAGCTCCAAGAACAAGAGACCCAGTACTTC. It is translated as CSARRELQEQETQYF.

This clonotype was seen ten or more times. This rearrangement joins TRBV27 to TRBJ2-7, with TRBD1 matching 10 bases. The CDR3 is made up of 20 amino acids. Trimming cost V 3 bases and J 3 bases; bases outside gene matches: 20. Per germline, CDR1 MNHEY and CDR2 SMNVEV (reference sequence). The CDR3 is CASSFSTPGQGPLLYYEQYF. In nucleotides, the CDR3 is TGTGCCAGCAGTTTTTCAACCCCGGGACAGGGGCCTCTACTTTACTACGAGCAGTACTTC.

This clonotype was picked up many times. The chain carries TRBV6-1 and TRBJ1-5; 10 bases map to TRBD1. Germline-derived CDR1 and CDR2 are MNHNS and SASEGT. Trimming removed 6 bases from V and 3 bases from J; junction bases left unmatched: 17. This CDR3 has 19 amino acids. The CDR3 spells CASSPLFDRGRPSNQPQHF. The CDR3, as DNA: TGTGCCAGCAGCCCACTCTTTGACAGGGGGCGCCCCTCCAATCAGCCCCAGCATTTT.

The table lists this clonotype with a few counts. V gene TRBV7-3 combines with J gene TRBJ2-1; TRBD2 aligns across 12 bases. The CDR3 is made up of 18 amino acids. Germline CDR1 is SGHTA and CDR2 is FQGTGA. V lost 2 bases to trimming and J lost 2 bases; unmatched junction nucleotides: 7. CDR3 bases: TGTGCCAGCAGCTTAGAGTCTAGCGGGGGGGCGACCTACAATGAGCAGTTCTTC. This encodes CASSLESSGGATYNEQFF.

This clonotype has only a few counts. The chain has TRBV6-1 and TRBJ1-2, with 8 bases matching TRBD1. V was clipped by 6 bases and J by 2 bases; unmatched bases: 5. The CDR3 sequence is 14 residues long. Germline loops: CDR1 MNHNS, CDR2 SASEGT. CDR3 in amino acids: CASRTGGTNYGYTF. In DNA form, the CDR3 reads TGTGCCAGCAGAACAGGGGGAACGAACTATGGCTACACCTTC.

This clonotype came up many times. This chain connects TRBV28 to TRBJ1-4; 9 nucleotides match TRBD1. The CDR3 is made up of 15 amino acids. CDR1 and CDR2 from the germline V gene are MDHEN and SYDVKM. Trimming took 5 bases from V and 5 from J; bases not matched to a gene: 6. The CDR3 protein is CASSLPGTGNEKLFF. The CDR3 DNA sequence: TGTGCCAGCAGTCTCCCCGGGACAGGGAATGAAAAACTGTTTTTT.